Listed below are T cell receptor beta chains from one sample, sequenced in a study of CD8+ T cells in alopecia areata. Some clones are missing from TCRdb's copy, which holds only in-frame ones; the method was immunoSEQ multiplex PCR. The repertoire holds about 250,000 clones, with around 64% as singletons. The sequenced sample was CD4+ T cells sorted from blood, obtained around week 54, from a patient treated with tofacitinib. The receptors here all came from a human donor with alopecia areata. The CDR3 runs from the conserved cysteine through the conserved F or W. The order of the fields is J gene, V gene, clone size, D gene, CDR3 protein, CDR3 DNA. D genes are given only for firm matches. For some rows the clone size is stated as once, few or many, or as a class when expanded; others skip it.

j_call: TRBJ1-1
v_call: TRBV5-1
clone_size: .
d_call: .
cdr3_aa: CASGKDLNTEAFF
cdr3_nt: TGCGCCAGCGGCAAGGACTTGAACACTGAAGCTTTCTTT

j_call: TRBJ2-1
v_call: TRBV9
clone_size: .
d_call: .
cdr3_aa: CASSVELYSYNEQFF
cdr3_nt: TGTGCCAGCAGCGTAGAGTTATACTCCTACAATGAGCAGTTCTTC

j_call: TRBJ1-1
v_call: TRBV19
clone_size: few
d_call: .
cdr3_aa: CASSRTAEAFF
cdr3_nt: TGTGCCAGTAGTAGGACTGCTGAAGCTTTCTTT

j_call: TRBJ1-6
v_call: TRBV30
clone_size: .
d_call: TRBD1
cdr3_aa: CAWRRGGSPSPLHF
cdr3_nt: TGTGCCTGGCGTAGAGGGGGCTCCCCATCACCCCTCCACTTT

j_call: TRBJ2-4
v_call: TRBV7-9
clone_size: .
d_call: .
cdr3_aa: CASSFQGYKNIQYF
cdr3_nt: TGTGCCAGCAGCTTCCAGGGGTACAAAAACATTCAGTACTTC

j_call: TRBJ2-1
v_call: TRBV30
clone_size: .
d_call: TRBD1
cdr3_aa: CAWRPDRLNNEQFF
cdr3_nt: TGTGCCTGGAGACCGGACAGGCTTAACAATGAGCAGTTCTTC

j_call: TRBJ1-6
v_call: TRBV15
clone_size: once
d_call: TRBD1
cdr3_aa: CATKAGQGANNSPLHF
cdr3_nt: TGTGCCACCAAAGCGGGACAGGGGGCGAACAATTCACCCCTCCACTTT

j_call: TRBJ1-2
v_call: TRBV5-1
clone_size: .
d_call: .
cdr3_aa: CASSSTGAGDSYTF
cdr3_nt: TGCGCCAGCAGCTCGACGGGGGCGGGAGATAGCTACACCTTC

j_call: TRBJ1-1
v_call: TRBV2
clone_size: .
d_call: .
cdr3_aa: CASRLRGMNTEAFF
cdr3_nt: TGTGCCAGCAGGCTCCGAGGGATGAACACTGAAGCTTTCTTT

j_call: TRBJ1-5
v_call: TRBV4-1
clone_size: .
d_call: .
cdr3_aa: CASSQLHRGGNQPQHF
cdr3_nt: TGCGCCAGCAGCCAGCTACACCGAGGAGGCAATCAGCCCCAGCATTTT

j_call: TRBJ2-1
v_call: TRBV5-6
clone_size: once
d_call: TRBD1
cdr3_aa: CASSLLGDSSHEQFF
cdr3_nt: TGTGCCAGCAGCTTGCTAGGGGACAGTTCGCATGAGCAGTTCTTC

j_call: TRBJ2-1
v_call: TRBV7-2
clone_size: .
d_call: .
cdr3_aa: CASSRDRSYNEQFF
cdr3_nt: TGTGCCAGCAGCCGCGACAGGTCCTACAATGAGCAGTTCTTC

j_call: TRBJ2-7
v_call: TRBV27
clone_size: few
d_call: .
cdr3_aa: CASSLSIRGRIYEQYF
cdr3_nt: TGTGCCAGCAGTTTATCGATAAGGGGACGGATCTACGAGCAGTACTTC

j_call: TRBJ2-7
v_call: TRBV10-3
clone_size: few
d_call: TRBD2
cdr3_aa: CATGLAGGMYEQYF
cdr3_nt: TGTGCCACCGGACTAGCGGGGGGCATGTACGAGCAGTACTTC

j_call: TRBJ2-3
v_call: TRBV6-5
clone_size: few
d_call: TRBD2
cdr3_aa: CASSLTSGGANTQYF
cdr3_nt: TGTGCCAGCAGCCTGACTAGCGGGGGGGCAAATACGCAGTATTTT

j_call: TRBJ2-5
v_call: TRBV7-8
clone_size: few
d_call: TRBD1
cdr3_aa: CASSFGTVQETQYF
cdr3_nt: TGTGCCAGCAGCTTTGGGACAGTACAAGAGACCCAGTACTTC

j_call: TRBJ1-2
v_call: TRBV7-2
clone_size: .
d_call: TRBD1
cdr3_aa: CASSPGQYGYTF
cdr3_nt: TGTGCCAGCAGCCCGGGACAGTATGGCTACACCTTC

j_call: TRBJ1-6
v_call: TRBV18
clone_size: .
d_call: .
cdr3_aa: CASSRGSPLHF
cdr3_nt: TGTGCCAGCTCACGGGGGTCACCCCTCCACTTT

j_call: TRBJ2-7
v_call: TRBV5-6
clone_size: .
d_call: .
cdr3_aa: CASSLTGYEQYF
cdr3_nt: TGTGCCAGCAGCCTTACCGGGTACGAGCAGTACTTC

j_call: TRBJ2-1
v_call: TRBV27
clone_size: .
d_call: TRBD1
cdr3_aa: CASSVPGQGRNEQFF
cdr3_nt: TGTGCCAGCAGCGTTCCGGGACAGGGAAGGAATGAGCAGTTCTTC

j_call: TRBJ2-7
v_call: TRBV5-6
clone_size: few
d_call: .
cdr3_aa: CASSVVGPAYEQYF
cdr3_nt: TGTGCCAGCAGCGTGGTGGGACCCGCCTACGAGCAGTACTTC

j_call: TRBJ2-5
v_call: TRBV29-1
clone_size: few
d_call: TRBD1
cdr3_aa: CSARTGASQETQYF
cdr3_nt: TGCAGCGCCCGGACAGGGGCGAGCCAAGAGACCCAGTACTTC

j_call: TRBJ1-1
v_call: TRBV6-1
clone_size: .
d_call: .
cdr3_aa: CASSEARGTTEAFF
cdr3_nt: TGTGCCAGCAGTGAAGCGCGGGGGACCACTGAAGCTTTCTTT

j_call: TRBJ2-1
v_call: TRBV29-1
clone_size: few
d_call: TRBD2
cdr3_aa: CSAGTRTYNEQFF
cdr3_nt: TGCAGCGCCGGGACTAGAACCTACAATGAGCAGTTCTTC

j_call: TRBJ2-5
v_call: TRBV5-8
clone_size: few
d_call: .
cdr3_aa: CASSLGTSGTQYF
cdr3_nt: TGTGCCAGCAGCCTTGGGACCTCGGGGACCCAGTACTTC

j_call: TRBJ2-3
v_call: TRBV29-1
clone_size: .
d_call: .
cdr3_aa: CSLGGDTQYF
cdr3_nt: TGCAGCCTCGGAGGAGATACGCAGTATTTT

j_call: TRBJ1-5
v_call: TRBV29-1
clone_size: .
d_call: TRBD1
cdr3_aa: CSVADRVNQPQHF
cdr3_nt: TGCAGCGTGGCCGACAGGGTCAATCAGCCCCAGCATTTT